The 26 T cell receptor beta chains reported below all come from one sample, sequenced in a study of cytomegalovirus exposure and HLA in healthy donors. The primer mix had 60 Vbeta and 13 Jbeta primers. Generated by immunoSEQ multiplex PCR, the TCRdb table keeps only in-frame clones and is missing some. Recorded for this sample: some 72,000 clones. Sequencing was done on a sample of PBMCs. The receptors stem from a man aged 40-50 years in good health and CMV-seronegative.

This chain joins TRBV5-4 and TRBJ2-1; 8 nucleotides agree with TRBD1. V shed 0 bases and J 4 bases; nucleotides not matched to a gene: 3. Germline V gives CDR1 SGHNT, CDR2 YYREEE (reference sequence). This CDR3 is built from 15 residues. The CDR3: CASSLAQGAYNEQFF. The DNA for the CDR3 is TGTGCCAGCAGCTTGGCCCAGGGGGCATACAATGAGCAGTTCTTC.

This rearrangement joins TRBV10-3 to TRBJ2-5; the match to TRBD1 covers 7 bases. The DNA end is a closer match to TRBJ2-7, so the J assignment may be wrong. From germline, CDR1 is ENHRY and CDR2 SYGVKD. There are 12 residues in the CDR3. CDR3 sequence: CAIQDRNYEQYF. The CDR3 DNA follows: TGTGCCATCCAGGACAGGAACTACGAGCAGTACTTC.

This sequence joins TRBV5-1 and TRBJ2-1, with TRBD2 matching over 15 bases. Germline V gene data show CDR1 as SGHRS and CDR2 as YFSETQ. Trimming took 4 bases from V and 5 from J; bases not matched to a gene: 7. The CDR3 extends over 17 amino acids. For the CDR3, the DNA is TGCGCCAGCAGCCCGCCGGGACTAGCGGGAGGTCACAATGAGCAGTTCTTC. Protein product: CASSPPGLAGGHNEQFF.

The rearrangement joins TRBV5-1 to TRBJ2-7, with D possibly matching TRBD2 (5 bases). CDR1 SGHRS and CDR2 YFSETQ come from the germline V gene. The CDR3 is 15 amino acids. V gave up 4 bases and J gave up 2 bases, with 16 bases separating them. CDR3 loop: CASSKGGGSTYEQYF. The CDR3 DNA reads TGCGCCAGCAGCAAAGGAGGCGGGTCAACCTACGAGCAGTACTTC. Together with reference TRBV5-1 and TRBJ2-7, the CDR3 gives the full variable domain: KAGVTQTPRYLIKTRGQQVTLSCSPISGHRSVSWYQQTPGQGLQFLFEYFSETQRNKGNFPGRFSGRQFSNSRSEMNVSTLELGDSALYLCASSKGGGSTYEQYFGPGTRLTVT.

This chain joins TRBV14 and TRBJ2-5; TRBD1 matches at 7 bases. The V and J ends lost 4 bases and 5 bases, in that order; junction bases with no gene match: 7. This CDR3 has 14 amino acids. Germline CDR1 reads SGHDN; CDR2 reads FVKESK. The CDR3 DNA reads as TGTGCCAGCAGCCCCATAGGACAGGCGGAGACCCAGTACTTC. Protein: CASSPIGQAETQYF.

The J gene is TRBJ2-7, the V gene TRBV11-2; 8 positions match TRBD1. V trimming: 7 bases; J trimming: 11 bases; junction bases outside the gene matches: 13. The CDR3 sequence is 13 residues long. CDR1 and CDR2 (germline): SGHAT, FQNNGV. CDR3 DNA sequence: TGTGCCAGCACCCAGGGGGCGCAGGGGCGGAAGTACTTC. This codes for CASTQGAQGRKYF.

The chain is built from TRBV6-5 and TRBJ2-5; TRBD1 is a possible D gene (5 bases). The J call may be faulty, since TRBJ2-7 better matches the DNA end. CDR3 size: 14 residues. Germline V gene lookup returns CDR1 MNHEY and CDR2 SVGAGI. The CDR3 DNA reads TGTGCCACCAACCCGACAGTCCTCTCCTACGAGCAGTACTTC. This translates into CATNPTVLSYEQYF.

V and J are TRBV30 and TRBJ1-1; tentatively, D is TRBD1 (5 bases). V was shortened by 0 bases and J by 3 bases, with 14 bases between the two germline ends. The CDR3 runs to 15 residues. In germline, CDR1 is GTSNPN, CDR2 SVGIG (reference sequence). CDR3 protein: CAWSVGVSGDTEAFF. As DNA, the CDR3 is TGTGCCTGGAGTGTGGGGGTTAGCGGGGACACTGAAGCTTTCTTT. Full variable domain (missing parts from reference TRBV30 and TRBJ1-1): SQTIHQWPATLVQPVGSPLSLECTVEGTSNPNLYWYRQAAGRGLQLLFYSVGIGQISSEVPQNLSASRPQDRQFILSSKKLLLSDSGFYLCAWSVGVSGDTEAFFGQGTRLTVV.

The chain recombines TRBV4-3 with TRBJ2-6; 7 bases align to TRBD1. The CDR3 loop spans 18 amino acids. Germline-derived CDR1 and CDR2 are LGHNA and YSLEER. The V gene end was trimmed by 5 bases and the J gene end by 4 bases; junction bases not matched to a gene: 14. The DNA for the CDR3 is TGCGCCAGCAGCAAAGGGGACAGTTCTATCCCAGGGGCCAACGTCCTGACTTTC. Protein sequence: CASSKGDSSIPGANVLTF.

This chain connects TRBV9 to TRBJ2-5; TRBD2 aligns across 13 bases. The DNA end is a closer match to TRBJ2-7, so the J assignment may be wrong. Germline CDR1 and CDR2: SGDLS and YYNGEE. The CDR3 has 15 amino acids. CDR3 sequence reads: CASSAGLAGVGEQYF. DNA of the CDR3: TGTGCCAGCAGCGCAGGACTAGCGGGAGTCGGCGAGCAGTACTTC.

The rearrangement joins TRBV2 to TRBJ1-3; 8 nucleotides align to TRBD1. Germline CDR1 SNHLY, CDR2 FYNNEI. Trimming removed 4 bases from V and 0 bases from J; junction bases left unmatched: 2. The CDR3 is 15 amino acids. The DNA for the CDR3 is TGTGCCAGCAGTGGACAGGGGTTCTCTGGAAACACCATATATTTT. Translation gives CASSGQGFSGNTIYF. Full variable domain (rest looked up from reference TRBV2 and TRBJ1-3): EPEVTQTPSHQVTQMGQEVILRCVPISNHLYFYWYRQILGQKVEFLVSFYNNEISEKSEIFDDQFSVERPDGSNFTLKIRSTKLEDSAMYFCASSGQGFSGNTIYFGEGSWLTVV.

V is TRBV5-4 and J is TRBJ2-3; 13 bases are a match to TRBD2. The V segment lost 4 bases and the J segment 3 bases; nucleotides outside the gene matches: 5. The germline CDR1 and CDR2 sequences are SGHNT and YYREEE (reference sequence). There are 16 residues in the CDR3. The CDR3 nucleotides are TGTGCCAGCAGCATTCAACTAGCGGGGGGGACAGATACGCAGTATTTT. Encoded protein: CASSIQLAGGTDTQYF. Full variable domain (missing parts from reference TRBV5-4 and TRBJ2-3): ETGVTQSPTHLIKTRGQQVTLRCSSQSGHNTVSWYQQALGQGPQFIFQYYREEENGRGNFPPRFSGLQFPNYSSELNVNALELDDSALYLCASSIQLAGGTDTQYFGPGTRLTVL.

V gene TRBV5-1 combines with J gene TRBJ2-5; 11 positions agree with TRBD2. CDR1 SGHRS and CDR2 YFSETQ come from the germline V gene. V lost 3 bases, J lost 5 bases, and 3 bases stayed unmatched. This CDR3 region has 14 residues. In DNA form, the CDR3 reads TGCGCCAGCAGCTCAAGGACTAGCGGGGAGACCCAGTACTTC. Residues: CASSSRTSGETQYF.

V usage is TRBV6-5 and J usage is TRBJ2-5; 7 bases are a match to TRBD1. Germline V lookup: CDR1 MNHEY, CDR2 SVGAGI. Losses at the gene ends were 2 bases for V and 0 bases for J; bases not matched to a gene: 3. This CDR3 has 15 residues. CDR3 in amino acids: CASSYLDRDQETQYF. The CDR3 DNA is TGTGCCAGCAGTTACCTCGACAGGGACCAAGAGACCCAGTACTTC.

V usage is TRBV7-2 and J usage is TRBJ1-2, with TRBD1 matching 7 bases. CDR3 size: 13 residues. Germline assignment: CDR1 SGHTA and CDR2 FQGNSA. After removal of 4 bases from V and 3 bases from J, the junction contained 2 bases not matched to a gene. The CDR3 coding sequence is TGTGCCAGCAGCTCGGACAGGTACTATGGCTACACCTTC. Protein product: CASSSDRYYGYTF.

The V and J genes are TRBV30 and TRBJ1-2; TRBD1 agrees at 8 bases. V was clipped by 3 bases and J by 8 bases; unmatched bases: 17. The CDR3 runs to 16 residues. Germline V lookup: CDR1 GTSNPN, CDR2 SVGIG (reference sequence). For the CDR3, the DNA is TGTGCCTGGAGAGCGGGACAGGCAATCCACTCGAGGGGCTACACCTTC. Translating it yields CAWRAGQAIHSRGYTF.

The CDR3 DNA reads as TGTGCCAGCAGTGAACAACTAGCGGGAATAAATGAGCAGTTCTTC. This translates into CASSEQLAGINEQFF. This rearrangement joins TRBV2 to TRBJ2-1; TRBD2 agrees at 10 bases. V shed 2 bases, J shed 7 bases, and the junction held 5 bases outside the gene matches. The CDR3 is made up of 15 amino acids. Germline CDR1 SNHLY, CDR2 FYNNEI.

This chain links TRBV4-1 with TRBJ1-1; TRBD1 matches at 8 bases. CDR3 length: 15 amino acids. The V gene's germline CDR1 is MGHRA and CDR2 YSYEKL. V trimming: 5 bases; J trimming: 7 bases; junction bases outside the gene matches: 12. This chain's CDR3 is CASSTPGQVVSEAFF. The CDR3, as DNA: TGCGCCAGCAGCACACCGGGACAGGTGGTAAGTGAAGCTTTCTTT.

This chain links TRBV11-2 with TRBJ2-3; 9 nucleotides agree with TRBD2. The CDR3 length is 15 residues. Trimming took 3 bases from V and 1 from J; bases not matched to a gene: 2. The germline V gene has CDR1 SGHAT and CDR2 FQNNGV. The CDR3 DNA is TGTGCCAGCAGCTTTAGCGGGAGACGCACAGATACGCAGTATTTT. This sequence encodes CASSFSGRRTDTQYF.

Turning to this clone: Additional DNA sequences in this sample encode the identical CDR3. The chain couples TRBV30 to TRBJ1-5; D is perhaps TRBD1 (5 bases). The germline CDR1 and CDR2 sequences are GTSNPN and SVGIG (reference sequence). The ends were cut back, 0 bases at V and 2 bases at J, with 5 bases in the middle. The CDR3 runs to 13 residues. CDR3 amino acids: CAWSVRGNQPQHF. The CDR3 DNA follows: TGTGCCTGGAGTGTCAGGGGCAATCAGCCCCAGCATTTT.

This chain links TRBV10-2 with TRBJ1-6; TRBD1 matches 9 bases. The trim removed 2 bases at V and 10 bases at J, leaving 9 bases unmatched. Germline CDR1 and CDR2: WSHSY and SAAADI. This CDR3 comprises 16 residues. CDR3 in DNA: TGCGCCAGCAGTGAGCATTGGGGGACAGGGACATCACCCCTCCACTTT. It yields the protein CASSEHWGTGTSPLHF.

The chain is built from TRBV28 and TRBJ1-5; D is undetermined. The CDR3 spans 14 residues. Per germline, CDR1 MDHEN and CDR2 SYDVKM. The V end was cut by 11 bases, the J end by 6 bases, with 20 bases between. CDR3 sequence: CALAGARGLQPQHF. For the CDR3, the DNA is TGTGCCTTGGCTGGAGCTCGGGGTCTTCAGCCCCAGCATTTT.

The rearrangement links TRBV7-9 to TRBJ2-2; 7 nucleotides line up with TRBD2. V was clipped by 5 bases and J by 8 bases; unmatched bases: 2. From germline, CDR1 is SEHNR and CDR2 FQNEAQ (reference sequence). The CDR3 extends over 12 amino acids. The CDR3 DNA is TGTGCCAGCAGCGGACTAGAAGGGGAGCTGTTTTTT. It translates to CASSGLEGELFF.

Written as DNA, the CDR3 is TGTGCCAGCAGCTTAGGTGTGGCGGACCAAGAGACCCAGTACTTC. Its translation: CASSLGVADQETQYF. The V and J genes are TRBV11-3 and TRBJ2-5; D is undetermined. Trimming shortened V by 1 base and J by 0 bases, and 9 bases separated the two germline ends. CDR3 length: 15 residues. Germline-derived CDR1 and CDR2 are SGHNT and YENEEA.

The chain is built from TRBV13 and TRBJ1-2, with D possibly TRBD1 on 6 matching bases. CDR3 length: 14 amino acids. With 5 bases removed from V and 5 bases from J, the gap between germline ends came to 15 bases. The germline CDR1 and CDR2 sequences are PRHDT and FYEKMQ (reference sequence). CDR3 protein: CASSHVGQTYGYTF. The CDR3 region has the DNA TGTGCCAGCAGCCACGTTGGACAGACATATGGCTACACCTTC.

The V call is TRBV5-6, the J call TRBJ2-1, with 13 nucleotides matching TRBD2. There are 18 residues in the CDR3. V lost 3 bases and J lost 4; bases outside the gene matches: 10. Germline V lookup: CDR1 SGHDT, CDR2 YYEEEE. This chain's CDR3 is CASSYPRTSGSGYNEQFF. CDR3 nucleotide sequence: TGTGCCAGCAGCTACCCGCGGACTAGCGGGAGTGGGTACAATGAGCAGTTCTTC.